This T cell receptor (beta chain) appears in the sequencing data of a study of memory CD4+ T cells and cytomegalovirus serostatus. Trimming took off 5 bases at V and 2 bases at J, with 14 bases between the two ends. The CDR3 consists of 15 residues. In germline, CDR1 is SNHLY, CDR2 FYNNEI. This table comes from immunoSEQ multiplex PCR, and its TCRdb copy is limited to in-frame clones, with some not included. The sample includes approximately 44,000 clones, around 76% of them seen just once. Concerning this clone: Its antigen is as yet unknown.

Study-level findings and limits: Suggested: most of the CMV-linked TCR signature lies in CD4+ memory cells.

The sort gate was single viable CD3+CD4+CD8-CD45RO+ cells for memory CD4+ T cells. Total CD4+ T cells were enriched by CD4 positive selection. The sequenced sample was memory CD4+ T cells from blood. The chain has TRBV2 and TRBJ2-3, with D possibly being TRBD2 (6 bases). The receptor was isolated from an adult in good health and CMV-seronegative. CDR3 nucleotides: TGTGCCAGCAGTCCGGAGGGCCCTGTCACAGATACGCAGTATTTT. Encoded protein: CASSPEGPVTDTQYF.